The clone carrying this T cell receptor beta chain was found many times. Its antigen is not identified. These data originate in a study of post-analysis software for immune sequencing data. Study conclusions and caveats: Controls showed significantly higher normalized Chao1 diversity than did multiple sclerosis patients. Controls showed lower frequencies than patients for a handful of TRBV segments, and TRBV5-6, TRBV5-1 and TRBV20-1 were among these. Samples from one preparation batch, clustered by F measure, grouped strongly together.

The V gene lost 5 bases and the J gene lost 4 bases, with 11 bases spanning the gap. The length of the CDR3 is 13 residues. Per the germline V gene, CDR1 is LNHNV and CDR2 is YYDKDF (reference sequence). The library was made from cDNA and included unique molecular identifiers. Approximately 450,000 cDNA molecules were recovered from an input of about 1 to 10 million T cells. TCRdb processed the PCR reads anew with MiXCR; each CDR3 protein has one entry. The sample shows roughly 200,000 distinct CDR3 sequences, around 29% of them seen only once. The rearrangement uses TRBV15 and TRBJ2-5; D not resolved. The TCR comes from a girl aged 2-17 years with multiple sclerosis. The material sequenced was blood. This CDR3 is CATSPRRSETQYF. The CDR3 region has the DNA TGTGCCACCAGCCCCCGCAGATCAGAGACCCAGTACTTC.